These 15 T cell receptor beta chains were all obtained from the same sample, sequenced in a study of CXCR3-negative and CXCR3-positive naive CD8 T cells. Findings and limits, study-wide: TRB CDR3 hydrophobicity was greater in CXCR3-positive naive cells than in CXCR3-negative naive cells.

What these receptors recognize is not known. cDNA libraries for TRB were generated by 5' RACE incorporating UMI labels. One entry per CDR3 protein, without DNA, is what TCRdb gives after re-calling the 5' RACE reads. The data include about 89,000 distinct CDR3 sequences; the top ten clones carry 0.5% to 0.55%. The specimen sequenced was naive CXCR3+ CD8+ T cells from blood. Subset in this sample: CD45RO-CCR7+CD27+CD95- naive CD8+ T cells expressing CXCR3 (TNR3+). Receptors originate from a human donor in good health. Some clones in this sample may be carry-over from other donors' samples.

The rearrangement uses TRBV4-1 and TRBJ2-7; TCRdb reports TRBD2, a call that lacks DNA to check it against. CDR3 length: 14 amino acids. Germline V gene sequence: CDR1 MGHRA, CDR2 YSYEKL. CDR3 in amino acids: CASSLERLAYEQYF.

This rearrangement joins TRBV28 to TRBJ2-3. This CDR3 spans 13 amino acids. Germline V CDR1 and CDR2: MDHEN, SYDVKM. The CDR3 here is CASSLASPDTQYF.

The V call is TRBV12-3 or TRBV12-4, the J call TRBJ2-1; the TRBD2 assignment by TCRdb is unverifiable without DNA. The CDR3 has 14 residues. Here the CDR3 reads CASSKAGHNNEQFF.

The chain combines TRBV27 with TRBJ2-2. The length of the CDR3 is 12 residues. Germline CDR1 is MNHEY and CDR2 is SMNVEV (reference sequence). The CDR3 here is CASRSFTGELFF.

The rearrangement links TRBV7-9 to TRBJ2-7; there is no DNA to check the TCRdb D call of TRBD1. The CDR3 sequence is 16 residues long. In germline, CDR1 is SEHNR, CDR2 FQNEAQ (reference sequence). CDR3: CASSPSGGRGSYEQYF.

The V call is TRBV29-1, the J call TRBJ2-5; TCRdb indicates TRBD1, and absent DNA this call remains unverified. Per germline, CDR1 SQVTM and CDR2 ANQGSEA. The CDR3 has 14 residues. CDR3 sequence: CSGERQGAGKTQYF.

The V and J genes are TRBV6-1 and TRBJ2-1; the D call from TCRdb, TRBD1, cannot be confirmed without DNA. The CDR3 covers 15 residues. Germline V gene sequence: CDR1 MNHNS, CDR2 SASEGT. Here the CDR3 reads CASSTRDRGNNEQFF.

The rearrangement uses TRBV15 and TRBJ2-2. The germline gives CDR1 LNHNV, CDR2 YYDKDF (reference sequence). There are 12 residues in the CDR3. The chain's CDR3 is CATSHSSGELFF.

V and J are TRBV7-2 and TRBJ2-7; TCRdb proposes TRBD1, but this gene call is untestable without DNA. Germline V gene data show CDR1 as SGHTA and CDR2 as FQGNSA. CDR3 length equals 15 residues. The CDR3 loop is CASSLVGQGAHEQYF.

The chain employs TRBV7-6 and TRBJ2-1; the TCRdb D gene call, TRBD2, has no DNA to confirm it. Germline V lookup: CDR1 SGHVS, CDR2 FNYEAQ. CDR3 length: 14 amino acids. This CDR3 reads CASSLRGGYNEQFF. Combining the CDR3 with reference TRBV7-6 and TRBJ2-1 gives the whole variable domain GAGVSQSPRYKVTKRGQDVALRCDPISGHVSLYWYRQALGQGPEFLTYFNYEAQQDKSGLPNDRFSAERPEGSISTLTIQRTEQRDSAMYRCASSLRGGYNEQFFGPGTRLTVL.

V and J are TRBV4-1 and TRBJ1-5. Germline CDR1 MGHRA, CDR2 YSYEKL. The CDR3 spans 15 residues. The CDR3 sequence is CASSQDRSSNQPQHF.

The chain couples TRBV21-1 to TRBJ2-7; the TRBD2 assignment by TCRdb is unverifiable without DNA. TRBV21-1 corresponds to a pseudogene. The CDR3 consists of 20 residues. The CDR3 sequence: CASSMEVHLGTSLHPGEQYF.

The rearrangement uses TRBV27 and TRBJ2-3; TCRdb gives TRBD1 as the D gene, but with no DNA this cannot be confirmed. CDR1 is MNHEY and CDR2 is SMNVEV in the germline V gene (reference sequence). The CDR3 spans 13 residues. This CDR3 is CASSFPGADTQYF.

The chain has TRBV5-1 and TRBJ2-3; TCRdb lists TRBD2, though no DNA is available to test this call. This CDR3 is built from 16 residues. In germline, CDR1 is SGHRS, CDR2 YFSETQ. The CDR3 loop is CASSDWTQLSTDTQYF.

CDR3 amino acids: CSVGGQGLGEQYF. V and J are TRBV29-1 and TRBJ2-7; TCRdb reports TRBD1, a call that lacks DNA to check it against. Per germline, CDR1 SQVTM and CDR2 ANQGSEA. The CDR3 loop spans 13 amino acids.